Here is one TCR beta chain with its context. This specimen comes from a study of blood T cell repertoires in COVID-19. Study details: Sample material is recorded as cDNA or gDNA derived from T cells, B-cell-depleted T cells, or PBMCs.

The table came from immunoSEQ multiplex PCR; TCRdb's copy has only in-frame clones and leaves some out. The repertoire has some 190,000 clones, 80% of them found once; the top ten carry 4.3%. CDR3 size: 15 residues. Germline V gene sequence: CDR1 SGHRS, CDR2 YFSETQ. V shed 4 bases and J 3 bases; nucleotides not matched to a gene: 4. The chain has TRBV5-1 and TRBJ1-3, with 10 bases lining up with TRBD1. Material for sequencing was PBMCs or T cells enriched from blood (not recorded which). The TCR was taken from a man younger than 40 with acute COVID-19. The CDR3 region is CASSMTGGFGNTIYF. DNA of the CDR3: TGCGCCAGCAGCATGACAGGGGGCTTTGGAAACACCATATATTTT. The complete variable domain, with remaining parts taken from reference TRBV5-1 and TRBJ1-3, reads KAGVTQTPRYLIKTRGQQVTLSCSPISGHRSVSWYQQTPGQGLQFLFEYFSETQRNKGNFPGRFSGRQFSNSRSEMNVSTLELGDSALYLCASSMTGGFGNTIYFGEGSWLTVV.